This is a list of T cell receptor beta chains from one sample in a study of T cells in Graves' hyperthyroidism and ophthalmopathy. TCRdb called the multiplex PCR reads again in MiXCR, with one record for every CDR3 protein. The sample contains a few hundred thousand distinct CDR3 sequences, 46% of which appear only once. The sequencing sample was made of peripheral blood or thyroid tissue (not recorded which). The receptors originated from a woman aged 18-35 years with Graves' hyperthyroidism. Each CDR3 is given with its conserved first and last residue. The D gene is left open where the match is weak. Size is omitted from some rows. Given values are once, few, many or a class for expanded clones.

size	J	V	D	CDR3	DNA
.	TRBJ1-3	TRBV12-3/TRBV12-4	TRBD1	CASSLRVWTGRTGNTIYF	TGTGCCAGCAGTTTGAGGGTATGGACAGGGCGCACTGGAAACACCATATATTTT
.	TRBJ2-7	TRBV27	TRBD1	CAVVPTGQGYKQYF	TGTGCCGTAGTACCGACGGGACAGGGATATAAGCAGTACTTC
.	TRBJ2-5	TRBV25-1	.	CASSQFQYF	TGTGCCAGCAGTCAATTCCAGTACTTC
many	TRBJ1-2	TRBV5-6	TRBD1	CASSRDRVDYGYTF	TGTGCCAGCAGCCGGGACAGGGTGGACTATGGCTACACCTTC
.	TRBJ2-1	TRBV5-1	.	CASSLARGSGYNEQFF	TGCGCCAGCAGCTTAGCAAGGGGGAGTGGGTACAATGAGCAGTTCTTC
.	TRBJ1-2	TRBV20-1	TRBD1	CSVSTGGYYGYTF	TGCAGTGTCTCAACAGGGGGCTACTATGGCTACACCTTC
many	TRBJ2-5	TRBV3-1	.	CASSQDMLPGTQYF	TGTGCCAGCAGCCAAGATATGCTCCCGGGGACCCAGTACTTC
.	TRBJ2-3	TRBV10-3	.	CAISEQAFSTDTQYF	TGTGCCATCAGTGAGCAAGCGTTTAGCACAGATACGCAGTATTTT
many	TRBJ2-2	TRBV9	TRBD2	CASSARLALNTGELFF	TGTGCCAGCAGCGCCAGACTAGCGCTGAACACCGGGGAGCTGTTTTTT
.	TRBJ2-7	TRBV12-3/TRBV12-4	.	CASSSRQGDGDEQYF	TGTGCCAGCAGTTCCAGGCAGGGTGACGGAGACGAGCAGTACTTC
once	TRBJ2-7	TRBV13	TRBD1	CASRPRQGYYYEQYF	TGTGCCAGCAGACCCCGACAGGGGTACTACTACGAGCAGTACTTC
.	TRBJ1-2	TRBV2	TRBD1	CAVGQGGTYGYTF	TGTGCCGTGGGACAGGGGGGGACCTATGGCTACACCTTC
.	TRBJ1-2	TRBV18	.	CASSPPSSFYGYTF	TGTGCCAGCTCACCACCCAGCTCCTTTTATGGCTACACCTTC
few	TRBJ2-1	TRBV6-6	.	CASSPPVFRAYNEQFF	TGTGCCAGCAGCCCACCGGTTTTCCGAGCCTACAATGAGCAGTTCTTC
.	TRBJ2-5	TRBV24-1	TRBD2	CATSDPRGRAVQETQYF	TGTGCCACCAGTGACCCTCGGGGGAGGGCAGTCCAAGAGACCCAGTACTTC
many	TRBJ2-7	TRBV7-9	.	CASSLYSPSYEQYF	TGTGCCAGCAGCTTATACAGCCCTTCCTACGAGCAGTACTTC
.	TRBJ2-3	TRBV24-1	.	CATSESRDGVLTDTQYF	TGTGCCACCAGTGAAAGCCGGGACGGAGTACTCACAGATACGCAGTATTTT
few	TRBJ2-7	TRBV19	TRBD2	CASSAQLFVAGYHYEQYF	TGTGCCAGTAGTGCCCAGCTTTTTGTAGCGGGGTACCACTACGAGCAGTACTTC
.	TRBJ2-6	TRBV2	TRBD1	CASGTGAISGANVLTF	TGTGCCAGCGGGACAGGGGCGATCTCTGGGGCCAACGTCCTGACTTTC
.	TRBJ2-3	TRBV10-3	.	CAISESILGADTQYF	TGTGCCATCAGTGAGTCGATTTTGGGGGCGGATACGCAGTATTTT
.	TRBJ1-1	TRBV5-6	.	CASSLGKPHTEAFF	TGTGCCAGCAGCTTGGGGAAGCCACACACTGAAGCTTTCTTT
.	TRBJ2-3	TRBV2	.	CASSLYRTDTQYF	TGTGCCAGCAGTCTATATCGCACAGATACGCAGTATTTT
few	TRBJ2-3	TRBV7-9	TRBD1	CASSLYRGDTQYF	TGTGCCAGCAGCCTATACAGGGGGGATACGCAGTATTTT
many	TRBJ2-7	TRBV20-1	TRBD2	CSARGTSTKYEQYF	TGCAGTGCTAGGGGGACTAGCACTAAGTACGAGCAGTACTTC
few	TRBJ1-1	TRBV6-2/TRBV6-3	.	CASSYVRENTEAFF	TGTGCCAGCAGTTATGTCAGGGAGAACACTGAAGCTTTCTTT
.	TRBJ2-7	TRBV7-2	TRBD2	CVSSQVAGVGGEQYF	TGTGTCAGCAGCCAAGTAGCGGGAGTGGGGGGCGAGCAGTACTTC
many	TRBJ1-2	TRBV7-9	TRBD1	CASSLARPGQGILDGYTF	TGTGCCAGCAGCCTGGCCCGACCGGGACAGGGGATCTTGGATGGCTACACCTTC
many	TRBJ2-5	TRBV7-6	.	CASSLAGHLRETQYF	TGTGCCAGCAGCTTAGCGGGACACCTCCGAGAGACCCAGTACTTC
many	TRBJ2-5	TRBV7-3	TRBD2	CASSLSGLEETQYF	TGTGCCAGCAGCTTATCCGGACTAGAAGAGACCCAGTACTTC
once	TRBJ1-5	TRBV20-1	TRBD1	CSAGRGLETQHF	TGCAGTGCGGGGAGGGGGCTTGAGACCCAGCATTTT
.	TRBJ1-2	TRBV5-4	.	CASSLPTGGFSYGYTF	TGTGCCAGCAGCTTGCCGACGGGAGGGTTTTCCTATGGCTACACCTTC
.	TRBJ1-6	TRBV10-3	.	CAISESTRGTEASPLHF	TGTGCCATCAGTGAGTCGACTCGGGGCACTGAAGCTTCACCCCTCCACTTT
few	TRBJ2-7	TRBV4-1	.	CASTGSSSEQYF	TGCGCCAGCACTGGCTCTTCTAGCGAGCAGTACTTC
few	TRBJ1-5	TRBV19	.	CASSIDAPYSNQPQHF	TGTGCCAGTAGTATAGACGCACCTTATAGCAATCAGCCCCAGCATTTT
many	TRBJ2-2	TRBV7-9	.	CASSHVVDSTNTGELFF	TGTGCCAGCAGCCACGTAGTGGACAGCACGAACACCGGGGAGCTGTTTTTT
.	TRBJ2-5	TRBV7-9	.	CASSRRRGKTQYF	TGTGCCAGCAGCAGGCGACGCGGGAAGACCCAGTACTTC
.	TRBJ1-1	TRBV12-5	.	CASGLALVNTEAFF	TGTGCTAGTGGTTTGGCCTTGGTGAACACTGAAGCTTTCTTT
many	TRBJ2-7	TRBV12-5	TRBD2	CASGLATGTSGRWSYEQYF	TGTGCTAGTGGTTTGGCGACCGGGACTAGCGGGAGATGGTCCTACGAGCAGTACTTC
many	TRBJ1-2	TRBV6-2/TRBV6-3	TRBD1	CASSYPGGMYGYTF	TGTGCCAGCAGTTACCCAGGGGGCATGTATGGCTACACCTTC
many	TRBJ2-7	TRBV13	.	CASSPGTGTWDYEQYF	TGTGCCAGCAGCCCGGGGACGGGGACCTGGGACTACGAGCAGTACTTC
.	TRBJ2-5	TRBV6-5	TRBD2	CASSPGGGGAYF	TGTGCCAGCAGCCCAGGCGGGGGGGGAGCTTACTTC
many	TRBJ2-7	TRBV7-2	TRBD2	CASSSEGLASYEQYF	TGTGCCAGCAGCTCGGAGGGACTAGCGAGCTACGAGCAGTACTTC